This record looks at one T cell receptor beta chain sequence and its context. TCRdb passed the 5' RACE reads through MiXCR, listing each CDR3 protein once. The sample has a few hundred thousand distinct CDR3 sequences, about 7.1% seen once; the top ten hold 0.85%. This CDR3 contains 15 residues. From germline, CDR1 is SGHTA and CDR2 FQGNSA. Trimming left V 3 bases short and J 7 bases short, with 16 bases between. The entry originates in a study of T cells after yellow fever vaccination. The clonotype comes from a man aged 25-45 years who received the YFV17D yellow fever vaccine. The sample consisted of CD4+ T cells sorted from PBMCs, taken 15 days after the yellow fever booster vaccination. J is TRBJ2-1 and V is TRBV7-2, with D possibly matching TRBD2 (5 bases). CDR3 loop: CASSFGSTLLNEQFF. CDR3 DNA sequence: TGTGCCAGCAGCTTTGGGAGTACCTTGTTAAATGAGCAGTTCTTC.